A selection of T cell receptor beta chains follows, all from one sample in a study of blood T cell repertoires in COVID-19. Some clones are missing from TCRdb's copy, which holds only in-frame ones; the method was immunoSEQ multiplex PCR. The repertoire has about 170,000 clones, approximately 86% of them found once; the top ten carry around 6.5%. What was sequenced was peripheral blood. The receptors originated from a woman aged 80 or over in a cohort sampled during active or convalescent COVID-19. Both conserved end residues are part of each CDR3. The D gene is left open where the match is weak. A row's size may be missing; if present it is once, few, many or a size class.

v_gene	abundance	j_gene	d_gene	CDR3aa	CDR3nt
TRBV5-1	NA	TRBJ2-3	NA	CASFSRDKYHRMDTQYF	TGCGCCAGCTTTTCACGCGACAAATATCACAGAATGGATACGCAGTATTTT
TRBV5-1	NA	TRBJ1-4	TRBD1	CASSLTGGHPNEKLFF	TGCGCCAGCAGCTTGACAGGGGGCCACCCTAATGAAAAACTGTTTTTT
TRBV30	few	TRBJ1-4	NA	CAWTGWSTNEKLFF	TGTGCCTGGACAGGGTGGTCGACTAATGAAAAACTGTTTTTT
TRBV30	NA	TRBJ2-1	TRBD2	CAWRGLAGYHEQFF	TGTGCCTGGAGAGGGCTAGCGGGGTACCATGAGCAGTTCTTC
TRBV7-9	NA	TRBJ2-2	NA	CASSLSAGTNTGELFF	TGTGCCAGCAGCTTATCCGCAGGGACAAACACCGGGGAGCTGTTTTTT
TRBV5-6	NA	TRBJ2-3	TRBD1	CASSLLDRGSTDTQYF	TGTGCCAGCAGCTTGTTGGACAGGGGCAGCACAGATACGCAGTATTTT
TRBV19	NA	TRBJ2-2	TRBD2	CASSSGTTRPGELFF	TGTGCCAGTAGTTCAGGGACTACCAGGCCCGGGGAGCTGTTTTTT
TRBV24-1	NA	TRBJ1-2	NA	CATSDLLTDPGGYTF	TGTGCCACCAGTGATTTGCTGACAGACCCAGGGGGCTACACCTTC
TRBV6-5	NA	TRBJ1-4	NA	CASALQGSDEKLFF	TGTGCCAGCGCCTTACAGGGAAGCGATGAAAAACTGTTTTTT
TRBV6-5	NA	TRBJ2-5	NA	CASRGSRYQETQYF	TGTGCCAGCAGGGGCAGTAGGTACCAAGAGACCCAGTACTTC
TRBV9	NA	TRBJ1-6	NA	CASSAPGSPLHF	TGTGCCAGCAGCGCTCCAGGCTCACCCCTCCACTTT
TRBV19	once	TRBJ1-1	NA	CASSTLRQTGEAFF	TGTGCCAGTAGTACCCTAAGACAGACGGGTGAAGCTTTCTTT
TRBV4-1	NA	TRBJ2-1	TRBD2	CASSLSSGRALNEQFF	TGCGCCAGCAGCCTTTCTAGCGGGAGGGCCCTCAATGAGCAGTTCTTC
TRBV7-6	many	TRBJ2-1	TRBD2	CASSLTRGVGDEQFF	TGTGCCAGCAGCTTAACGCGGGGGGTGGGCGATGAGCAGTTCTTC
TRBV27	NA	TRBJ2-1	TRBD1	CASSSPRDRGRNEQFF	TGTGCCAGCAGTTCACCTCGGGACAGGGGGCGCAATGAGCAGTTCTTC
TRBV5-1	NA	TRBJ1-5	NA	CASSPRGLNQPQHF	TGCGCCAGCAGCCCACGGGGACTCAATCAGCCCCAGCATTTT
TRBV30	NA	TRBJ2-5	NA	CAWSRMNPGGPSQETQYF	TGTGCCTGGAGTCGTATGAATCCTGGCGGGCCCTCGCAAGAGACCCAGTACTTC
TRBV12-3/TRBV12-4	NA	TRBJ2-1	TRBD2	CASSAGTKYEQFF	TGTGCCAGCAGCGCCGGGACTAAATATGAGCAGTTCTTC
TRBV2	NA	TRBJ2-3	TRBD2	CASRLGGDTQYF	TGTGCCAGCCGGTTGGGGGGGGATACGCAGTATTTT
TRBV24-1	NA	TRBJ1-2	TRBD1	CATSETPGQGTYGYTF	TGTGCCACCAGTGAGACACCGGGACAGGGGACCTATGGCTACACCTTC
TRBV18	once	TRBJ1-1	NA	CASSPPRSGGDTEAFF	TGTGCCAGCTCACCACCGCGGTCCGGGGGAGACACTGAAGCTTTCTTT
TRBV28	NA	TRBJ2-3	NA	CASSLGGARTTDTQYF	TGTGCCAGCAGTTTAGGGGGGGCCCGAACGACAGATACGCAGTATTTT
TRBV3-1/TRBV3-2	NA	TRBJ1-1	TRBD1	CASSHREQGGMNTEAFF	TGTGCCAGCAGCCACCGAGAACAGGGGGGTATGAACACTGAAGCTTTCTTT
TRBV11-2	NA	TRBJ2-7	TRBD2	CASSPSGGEQYF	TGTGCCAGCAGTCCTAGCGGGGGGGAGCAGTACTTC
TRBV11-2	NA	TRBJ2-1	TRBD2	CASSLTGGGVNEQFF	TGTGCCAGCAGCTTAACCGGCGGGGGGGTCAATGAGCAGTTCTTC
TRBV9	NA	TRBJ1-3	TRBD1	CASSVDVPGGQGAGNTIYF	TGTGCCAGCAGCGTAGACGTCCCGGGTGGACAGGGCGCTGGAAACACCATATATTTT
TRBV7-2	NA	TRBJ1-4	NA	CASSLGPREKLFF	TGTGCCAGCAGCTTAGGCCCCCGGGAAAAACTGTTTTTT
TRBV5-1	NA	TRBJ2-1	TRBD2	CASSPAGGHNEQFF	TGCGCCAGCAGCCCAGCGGGGGGGCACAATGAGCAGTTCTTC
TRBV30	once	TRBJ1-3	NA	CAWGFRNTIYF	TGTGCCTGGGGGTTCAGAAACACCATATATTTT
TRBV10-3	NA	TRBJ2-1	TRBD2	CAISGLAGVSYNEQFF	TGTGCCATCAGTGGACTAGCGGGGGTCTCCTACAATGAGCAGTTCTTC
TRBV4-3	NA	TRBJ1-2	NA	CASSLTAGSGYGYTF	TGCGCCAGCAGCCTGACAGCAGGGTCCGGCTATGGCTACACCTTC
TRBV18	NA	TRBJ2-7	NA	CASSLGGVGEQYF	TGTGCCAGCTCACTAGGGGGGGTCGGCGAGCAGTACTTC
TRBV9	NA	TRBJ1-1	TRBD1	CASSVDDRVGFTEAFF	TGTGCCAGCAGCGTAGACGACAGGGTGGGATTCACTGAAGCTTTCTTT
TRBV28	NA	TRBJ2-6	NA	CASRKIAGSGANVLTF	TGTGCCAGCAGAAAGATCGCGGGCTCTGGGGCCAACGTCCTGACTTTC
TRBV10-3	NA	TRBJ1-1	NA	CAISENQGLGEAFF	TGTGCCATCAGTGAGAATCAGGGGTTAGGTGAAGCTTTCTTT
TRBV6-1	once	TRBJ1-6	TRBD1	CASSKGTGRDYNSPLHF	TGTGCCAGCAGTAAAGGGACAGGGAGAGACTATAATTCACCCCTCCACTTT
TRBV4-1	NA	TRBJ2-1	NA	CASSQEGRASYNEQFF	TGCGCCAGCAGCCAAGAAGGGCGGGCCTCCTACAATGAGCAGTTCTTC
TRBV5-1	NA	TRBJ1-2	TRBD1	CASSFSGTGSYGYTF	TGCGCCAGCAGCTTCTCCGGGACAGGGTCGTATGGCTACACCTTC
TRBV5-4	NA	TRBJ2-4	TRBD2	CASSSPSGLKAKNIQYF	TGTGCCAGCAGCAGCCCTAGCGGGTTGAAGGCCAAAAACATTCAGTACTTC
TRBV12-5	NA	TRBJ2-5	TRBD1	CASGSGTGVQETQYF	TGTGCTAGTGGTTCCGGGACAGGGGTCCAAGAGACCCAGTACTTC
TRBV9	NA	TRBJ1-1	NA	CASGSVVSGRMAFF	TGTGCCAGCGGAAGCGTCGTTTCAGGGAGGATGGCTTTCTTT
TRBV10-3	few	TRBJ2-1	TRBD2	CAIKPGGAYNEQFF	TGTGCCATCAAGCCGGGAGGGGCCTACAATGAGCAGTTCTTC
TRBV5-5	NA	TRBJ2-5	NA	CASSLEVQAGAFQETQYF	TGTGCCAGCAGCTTGGAGGTTCAGGCGGGGGCCTTCCAAGAGACCCAGTACTTC
TRBV5-4	NA	TRBJ2-5	TRBD2	CASSTLAGQETQYF	TGTGCCAGCAGCACCTTAGCGGGGCAAGAGACCCAGTACTTC
TRBV7-6	NA	TRBJ1-1	TRBD1	CASSLVHRRGQGNTEAFF	TGTGCCAGCAGCTTAGTACACCGCAGGGGGCAGGGGAACACTGAAGCTTTCTTT
TRBV7-9	NA	TRBJ1-2	NA	CASSTQPLPTPSYGYTF	TGTGCCAGCAGCACCCAACCCCTCCCTACCCCTAGCTATGGCTACACCTTC
TRBV11-2	NA	TRBJ1-1	NA	CASSFQGQTEAFF	TGTGCCAGCAGCTTTCAGGGACAAACTGAAGCTTTCTTT
TRBV6-5	NA	TRBJ2-3	NA	CASSLTGRTDTQYF	TGTGCCAGCAGCCTCACAGGGCGCACAGATACGCAGTATTTT
TRBV7-9	NA	TRBJ1-5	NA	CASSHAESNQPQHF	TGTGCCAGCAGCCATGCAGAAAGCAATCAGCCCCAGCATTTT
TRBV18	few	TRBJ1-3	NA	CASSPLNTGTTGNTIYF	TGTGCCAGCTCACCACTAAACACCGGGACAACGGGAAACACCATATATTTT
TRBV20-1	NA	TRBJ2-1	TRBD1	CSARGPGGQFF	TGCAGTGCTAGAGGGCCAGGGGGGCAGTTCTTC
TRBV13	NA	TRBJ2-1	TRBD2	CASSGAAGVATHSYNEQFF	TGTGCCAGCAGCGGGGCAGCGGGAGTTGCTACCCACTCCTACAATGAGCAGTTCTTC
TRBV11-2	NA	TRBJ2-3	TRBD2	CASSILTSPTF	TGTGCCAGCAGCATCTTGACTAGCCCCACTTTT
TRBV19	once	TRBJ1-3	TRBD1	CATAGTGGNTIYF	TGTGCCACTGCCGGGACAGGGGGTAACACCATATATTTT
TRBV7-8	few	TRBJ1-2	TRBD1	CASSFQGVVYGYTF	TGTGCCAGCAGCTTTCAGGGGGTAGTGTATGGCTACACCTTC